This passage covers 3 T cell receptor beta chains from one sample sequenced in a study of regulatory T cells in long-lasting Graves disease. The time point was: persistent/refractory GD, antithyroid drugs over 5 years with positive TRAb. PBMC RNA served as the TCR library source. The authors built TCR beta libraries using iRepertoire HTBI primers and Arm-PCR of CDR3 regions. TCRdb independently ran MiXCR on the multiplex PCR reads; one entry per CDR3 protein. The sample has about 460,000 distinct CDR3 sequences; less than 25% are singletons. The starting material was peripheral blood mononuclear cells (PBMCs), obtained when the disease was refractory, from a patient treated with antithyroid drugs. These receptor sequences come from a female donor with Graves disease.

The chain uses TRBV3-1 and TRBJ2-5, with unresolved D. Trimming took 0 bases from V and 5 from J, leaving 7 bases between them. The CDR3 runs 13 residues. From germline, CDR1 is LGHDT and CDR2 YNNKEL (reference sequence). This CDR3 is CASSQDHGETQYF. CDR3 bases: TGTGCCAGCAGCCAAGATCATGGGGAGACCCAGTACTTC.

This clonotype was recorded many times. The chain is built from TRBV6-5 and TRBJ1-5, with 8 bases that match TRBD1. CDR3 length equals 13 residues. Germline CDR1 MNHEY, CDR2 SVGAGI. V trimming: 2 bases; J trimming: 9 bases; junction bases outside the gene matches: 3. CDR3 nucleotide sequence: TGTGCCAGCAGTTACGGACAGGGAATGCCCCAGCATTTT. Translated: CASSYGQGMPQHF.

This clonotype was recorded many times. The chain has TRBV28 and TRBJ1-6; D uncertain. The germline V gene has CDR1 MDHEN and CDR2 SYDVKM. The CDR3 is 12 amino acids. Trimming took off 5 bases at V and 7 bases at J, with 6 bases between the two ends. CDR3: CASSPHNSPLHF. CDR3 nucleotides: TGTGCCAGCAGTCCACACAATTCACCCCTCCACTTT.